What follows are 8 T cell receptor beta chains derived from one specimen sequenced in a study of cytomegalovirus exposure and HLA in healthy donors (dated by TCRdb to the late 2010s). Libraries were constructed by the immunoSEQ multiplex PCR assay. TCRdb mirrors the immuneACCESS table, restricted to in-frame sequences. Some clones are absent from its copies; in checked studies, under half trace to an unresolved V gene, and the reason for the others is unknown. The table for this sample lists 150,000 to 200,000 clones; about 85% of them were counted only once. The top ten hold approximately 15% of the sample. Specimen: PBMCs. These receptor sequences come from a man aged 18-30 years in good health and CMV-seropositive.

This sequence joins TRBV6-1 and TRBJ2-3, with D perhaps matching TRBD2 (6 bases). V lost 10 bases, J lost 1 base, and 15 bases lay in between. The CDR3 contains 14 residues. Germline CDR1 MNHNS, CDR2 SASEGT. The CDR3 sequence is CATSRDSGTDTQYF. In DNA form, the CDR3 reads TGTGCCACATCTCGGGACTCGGGCACAGATACGCAGTATTTT.

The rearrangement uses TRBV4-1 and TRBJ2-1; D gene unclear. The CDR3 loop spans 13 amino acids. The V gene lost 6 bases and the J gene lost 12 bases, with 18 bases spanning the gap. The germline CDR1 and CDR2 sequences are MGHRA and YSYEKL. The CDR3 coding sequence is TGCGCCAGCAGTCCGTTGGCCTCGGAGATGCAGTTCTTC. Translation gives CASSPLASEMQFF.

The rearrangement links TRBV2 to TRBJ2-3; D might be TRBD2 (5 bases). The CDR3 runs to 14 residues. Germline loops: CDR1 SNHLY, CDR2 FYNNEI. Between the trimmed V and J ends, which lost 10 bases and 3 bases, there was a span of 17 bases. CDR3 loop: CAISPGFGTDTQYF. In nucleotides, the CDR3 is TGTGCCATCTCACCGGGGTTTGGAACAGATACGCAGTATTTT.

CDR3: CASRTSGSNEQFF. The CDR3 nucleotides read TGTGCCAGCAGGACTAGCGGGAGCAATGAGCAGTTCTTC. The chain carries TRBV6-1 and TRBJ2-1; 12 bases are a match to TRBD2. The CDR3 has 13 amino acids. The germline V gene has CDR1 MNHNS and CDR2 SASEGT. The junction had 0 bases not matched to a gene; V was cut back by 6 bases and J by 6 bases.

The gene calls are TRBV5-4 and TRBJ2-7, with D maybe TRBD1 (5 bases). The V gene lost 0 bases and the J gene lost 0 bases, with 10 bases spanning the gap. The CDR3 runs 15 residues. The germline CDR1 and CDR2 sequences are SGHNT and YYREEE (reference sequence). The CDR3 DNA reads TGTGCCAGCAGCTTGGAATGGGGCGTCTCCTACGAGCAGTACTTC. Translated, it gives CASSLEWGVSYEQYF.

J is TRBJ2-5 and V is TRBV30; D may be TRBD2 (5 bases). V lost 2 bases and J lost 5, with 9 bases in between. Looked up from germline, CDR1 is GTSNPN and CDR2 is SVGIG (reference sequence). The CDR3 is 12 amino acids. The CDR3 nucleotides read TGTGCCTGGAGTCCGGGGATGGAGACCCAGTACTTC. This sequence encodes CAWSPGMETQYF. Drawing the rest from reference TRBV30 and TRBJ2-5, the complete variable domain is SQTIHQWPATLVQPVGSPLSLECTVEGTSNPNLYWYRQAAGRGLQLLFYSVGIGQISSEVPQNLSASRPQDRQFILSSKKLLLSDSGFYLCAWSPGMETQYFGPGTRLLVL.

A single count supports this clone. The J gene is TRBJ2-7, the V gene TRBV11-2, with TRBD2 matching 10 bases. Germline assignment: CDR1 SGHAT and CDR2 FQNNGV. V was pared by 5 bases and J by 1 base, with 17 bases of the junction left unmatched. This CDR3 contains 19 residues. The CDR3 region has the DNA TGTGCCAGCAGCCATCGACTGATGAGCGGGAGGGCCCGATCCTACGAGCAGTACTTC. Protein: CASSHRLMSGRARSYEQYF.

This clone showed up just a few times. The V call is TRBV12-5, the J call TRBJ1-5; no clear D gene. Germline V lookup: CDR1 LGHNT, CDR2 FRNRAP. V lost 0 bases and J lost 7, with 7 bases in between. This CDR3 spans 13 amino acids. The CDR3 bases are TGTGCTAGTGGTTTGGTGGAGGGACAGCCCCAGCATTTT. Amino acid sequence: CASGLVEGQPQHF.